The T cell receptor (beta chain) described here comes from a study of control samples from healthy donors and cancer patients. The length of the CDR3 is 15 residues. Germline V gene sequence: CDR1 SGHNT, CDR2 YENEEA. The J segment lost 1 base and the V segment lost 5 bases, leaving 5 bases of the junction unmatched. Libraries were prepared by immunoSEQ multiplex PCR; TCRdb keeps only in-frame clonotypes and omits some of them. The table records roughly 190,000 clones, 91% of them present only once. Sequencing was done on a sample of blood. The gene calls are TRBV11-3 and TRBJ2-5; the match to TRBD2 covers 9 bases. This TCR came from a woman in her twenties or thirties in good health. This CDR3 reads CASSVGTSRQETQYF. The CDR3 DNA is TGTGCCAGCAGCGTTGGGACTAGCCGCCAAGAGACCCAGTACTTC.